Each of the 20 T cell receptor beta chains below was sequenced from the same sample in a study of T cells in localized non-small cell lung cancer. Clones were sequenced by immunoSEQ multiplex PCR, and TCRdb holds only the in-frame ones, with some missing. This table has some 49,000 clones, 81% appearing once. The sample was peripheral blood mononuclear cells, taken before any cancer treatment. All receptors come from a man aged 35-75 years with stage III lung adenocarcinoma.

As DNA, the CDR3 is TGTGCCAGCAGTTACAGACAGGGTGAGCAGTACTTC. This gives the protein CASSYRQGEQYF. The chain carries TRBV6-6 and TRBJ2-7; 7 nucleotides match TRBD1. V lost 2 bases, J lost 7 bases, and 2 bases stayed unmatched. The CDR3 has 12 amino acids. The germline CDR1 and CDR2 sequences are MNHNY and SVGAGI (reference sequence).

This clone was seen more than once but under ten times. CDR3 protein: CASSYSGADTQYF. Written as DNA, the CDR3 is TGTGCCAGCAGTTACTCAGGGGCAGATACGCAGTATTTT. The chain combines TRBV6-6 with TRBJ2-3, with a tentative D call TRBD1 (5 bases). In germline, CDR1 is MNHNY, CDR2 SVGAGI (reference sequence). Trimming took 0 bases from V and 4 from J, leaving 5 bases between them. The CDR3 runs to 13 residues.

V is TRBV11-3 and J is TRBJ2-5, with 7 bases identical to TRBD1. CDR1 and CDR2 (germline): SGHNT, YENEEA. The CDR3 runs to 15 residues. With 6 bases clipped from V and 5 bases from J, the junction kept 12 bases outside the gene matches. CDR3 residues: CASSAGQAGGETQYF. DNA for the CDR3: TGTGCCAGCAGTGCTGGACAGGCGGGCGGGGAGACCCAGTACTTC.

The V and J genes are TRBV27 and TRBJ2-2; the match to TRBD1 covers 8 bases. Germline lookup yields CDR1 MNHEY and CDR2 SMNVEV (reference sequence). The CDR3 consists of 15 residues. V shed 4 bases, J shed 7 bases, and the junction held 8 bases outside the gene matches. The CDR3, as DNA: TGTGCCAGCAGTTCGTGGACAGGGCAGGGCGGGGAGCTGTTTTTT. Protein sequence: CASSSWTGQGGELFF.

The chain links TRBV9 to TRBJ2-7; tentative D call: TRBD2 (5 bases). Germline-derived CDR1 and CDR2 are SGDLS and YYNGEE. Trimming cost V 4 bases and J 0 bases, with 14 bases left between them. The CDR3 covers 15 residues. The CDR3 region has the DNA TGTGCCAGCAGCCCCGGGCCGGGGAGCTCCTACGAGCAGTACTTC. Protein: CASSPGPGSSYEQYF.

The CDR3 loop is CSVGGQLNTEAFF. The DNA of the CDR3 is TGCAGCGTTGGGGGTCAGCTGAACACTGAAGCTTTCTTT. This chain links TRBV29-1 with TRBJ1-1, with no clear D. Trimming took 4 bases from V and 0 from J, leaving 9 bases between them. The CDR3 spans 13 residues. The germline V gene has CDR1 SQVTM and CDR2 ANQGSEA.

The CDR3 DNA sequence: TGTGCCAGCAGGGACAGAGACCAAGAGACCCAGTACTTC. Translation: CASRDRDQETQYF. This chain links TRBV25-1 with TRBJ2-5; possible D gene TRBD1, 6 bases. Germline CDR1 reads MGHDK; CDR2 reads SYGVNS. Trimming removed 6 bases at V and 0 bases at J, with 8 bases between. The CDR3 runs to 13 residues.

The chain links TRBV19 to TRBJ2-5; maybe TRBD1 (6 bases). The V gene's germline CDR1 is LNHDA and CDR2 SQIVND (reference sequence). V lost 1 base and J 3 bases, leaving 12 bases between the germline ends. The CDR3 totals 15 residues. The CDR3 region has the DNA TGTGCCAGTAGTATAGGGGGGCAGACCGAAGAGACCCAGTACTTC. Translating gives CASSIGGQTEETQYF. Full variable domain (remainder filled in from reference TRBV19 and TRBJ2-5): DGGITQSPKYLFRKEGQNVTLSCEQNLNHDAMYWYRQDPGQGLRLIYYSQIVNDFQKGDIAEGYSVSREKKESFPLTVTSAQKNPTAFYLCASSIGGQTEETQYFGPGTRLLVL.

The chain employs TRBV2 and TRBJ2-2, with D possibly matching TRBD2 (5 bases). There are 12 residues in the CDR3. Trimming removed 3 bases from V and 10 bases from J, with 9 bases in between. From germline, CDR1 is SNHLY and CDR2 FYNNEI. As DNA, the CDR3 is TGTGCCAGCAGTGATAGAGGGCCGGAGCTGTTTTTT. Residues: CASSDRGPELFF.

This clone was counted a few times. This chain links TRBV6-6 with TRBJ1-6; 11 bases agree with TRBD1. The CDR3 runs 15 residues. The V gene's germline CDR1 is MNHNY and CDR2 SVGAGI (reference sequence). With V trimmed by 4 bases and J by 9 bases, 5 bases remained unmatched. The CDR3 loop is CASSSRDRGTSPLHF. CDR3 sequence (DNA): TGTGCCAGCAGTTCCCGGGACAGGGGGACTTCACCCCTCCACTTT.

With regard to this clone: One junction end disagrees with the germline gene, perhaps due to a read error. V is TRBV27 and J is TRBJ1-6; 7 nucleotides match TRBD1. Germline lookup yields CDR1 MNHEY and CDR2 SMNVEV (reference sequence). The CDR3 sequence is 14 residues long. CDR3 nucleotides: TGTGCCAGCACTTTAGACAGGGCGAATTCACCCCTCCACTTT. Translating gives CASTLDRANSPLHF.

The rearrangement joins TRBV15 to TRBJ2-4; D is ambiguous. Germline V gives CDR1 LNHNV, CDR2 YYDKDF (reference sequence). This CDR3 region has 12 residues. V lost 4 bases and J lost 6, with 7 bases in between. The CDR3 sequence: CATSKASNIQYF. The CDR3 region has the DNA TGTGCCACCAGCAAAGCCTCAAACATTCAGTACTTC.

The V call is TRBV9, the J call TRBJ2-2; 11 positions agree with TRBD2. CDR1 and CDR2 from the germline V gene are SGDLS and YYNGEE. Trimming cost V 2 bases and J 1 base; bases outside gene matches: 1. The CDR3 covers 16 residues. CDR3 in DNA: TGTGCCAGCAGCGTGACTAGCGGGATGAACACCGGGGAGCTGTTTTTT. Its translation is CASSVTSGMNTGELFF.

The chain employs TRBV6-5 and TRBJ2-7; D is undetermined. The CDR3 contains 13 residues. Trimming left V 8 bases short and J 13 bases short, with 24 bases between. The V gene's germline CDR1 is MNHEY and CDR2 SVGAGI. This CDR3 is CASGPFLTSEPYF. CDR3 in DNA: TGTGCCAGCGGTCCTTTCCTTACCTCCGAGCCTTACTTC.

V and J are TRBV11-2 and TRBJ2-5; 11 bases are shared with TRBD1. V lost 5 bases, J lost 4 bases, and 3 bases stayed unmatched. CDR3 size: 14 residues. Germline CDR1 SGHAT, CDR2 FQNNGV. The CDR3 loop reads CASSPGTGGETQYF. In DNA, the CDR3 is TGTGCCAGCAGCCCAGGGACAGGGGGAGAGACCCAGTACTTC.

The CDR3 DNA is TGCAGCGTTGAAGCGGGGCCGAGCGAGCAGTACTTC. This gives the protein CSVEAGPSEQYF. This chain connects TRBV29-1 to TRBJ2-7, with D perhaps given as TRBD1 or TRBD2 (5 bases each). The CDR3 runs 12 residues. Germline CDR1 is SQVTM and CDR2 is ANQGSEA. Trimming stripped 1 base from V and 6 bases from J, with 10 bases between.

The chain is built from TRBV11-2 and TRBJ2-6; D gene uncertain. Between the trimmed V and J ends, which lost 5 bases and 0 bases, there was a span of 14 bases. Germline CDR1 SGHAT, CDR2 FQNNGV. The CDR3 runs to 17 residues. CDR3 amino acids: CASSPPGGDSGANVLTF. The CDR3 DNA is TGTGCCAGCAGCCCGCCGGGCGGAGACTCTGGGGCCAACGTCCTGACTTTC.

The chain joins TRBV29-1 to TRBJ1-6; no definite D call. Germline-derived CDR1 and CDR2 are SQVTM and ANQGSEA. V was pared by 1 base and J by 7 bases, with 8 bases between. This CDR3 spans 13 amino acids. The CDR3 nucleotides are TGCAGCGTTGAAGTGAGCAGGAATTCACCCCTCCACTTT. Protein product: CSVEVSRNSPLHF.

J is TRBJ2-6 and V is TRBV11-2; D is possibly TRBD2 (5 bases). Germline values: CDR1 SGHAT, CDR2 FQNNGV. Between the trimmed V and J ends, which lost 6 bases and 0 bases, there was a span of 9 bases. CDR3 size: 15 residues. The CDR3 DNA is TGTGCCAGCAGTCGAGAGGGCTCTGGGGCCAACGTCCTGACTTTC. This encodes CASSREGSGANVLTF.

The chain has TRBV6-5 and TRBJ1-1, with D hard to call. CDR1 is MNHEY, CDR2 SVGAGI, per germline. This CDR3 has 12 residues. V shed 8 bases and J shed 4 bases, with 11 bases lying between them. The CDR3 here is CASRVGSTEAFF. The CDR3 DNA is TGTGCCAGCCGCGTGGGGAGCACTGAAGCTTTCTTT.